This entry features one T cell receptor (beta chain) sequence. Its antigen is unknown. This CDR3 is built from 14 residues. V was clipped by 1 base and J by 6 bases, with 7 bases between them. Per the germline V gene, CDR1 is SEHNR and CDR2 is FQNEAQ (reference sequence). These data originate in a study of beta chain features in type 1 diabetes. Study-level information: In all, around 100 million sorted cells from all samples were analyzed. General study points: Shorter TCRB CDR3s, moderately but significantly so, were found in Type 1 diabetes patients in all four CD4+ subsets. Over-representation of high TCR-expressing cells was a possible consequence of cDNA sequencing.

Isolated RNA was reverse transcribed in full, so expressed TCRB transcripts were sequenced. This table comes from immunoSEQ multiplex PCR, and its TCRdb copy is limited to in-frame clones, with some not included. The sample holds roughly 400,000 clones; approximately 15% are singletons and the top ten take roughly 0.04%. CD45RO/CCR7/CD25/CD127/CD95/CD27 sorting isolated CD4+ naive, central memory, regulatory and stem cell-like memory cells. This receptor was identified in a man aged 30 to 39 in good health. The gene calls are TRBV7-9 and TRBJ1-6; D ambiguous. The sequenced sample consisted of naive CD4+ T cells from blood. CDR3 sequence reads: CASSLGDLNSPLHF. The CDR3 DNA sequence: TGTGCCAGCAGCTTAGGGGATCTTAATTCACCCCTCCACTTT.